This TCR beta chain was recovered during a study of blood T cell repertoires in COVID-19. Background on the study: There were acute and convalescent COVID-19 samples, and they came from the United States, Italy and Spain. T cells, B-cell-depleted T cells, or PBMCs supplied cDNA or gDNA.

The CDR3 length is 15 residues. V was pared by 0 bases and J by 11 bases, with 20 bases between. From germline, CDR1 is SGHRS and CDR2 YFSETQ. In the study's own analysis: The authors estimated nucleated cell counts from reference gene primer amplification. This table comes from immunoSEQ multiplex PCR, and its TCRdb copy is limited to in-frame clones, with some not included. V and J calls and clone size are given by that table; D and trimming were obtained from the DNA. Of roughly 100,000 clones in the sample, roughly 91% were seen once. The clonotype comes from a human donor in a cohort sampled during active COVID-19. Input material: peripheral blood. The genes are TRBV5-1 and TRBJ1-1; a weak D match, TRBD1 (6 bases). CDR3 amino acids: CASSLDGGRGLMAFF. The CDR3 DNA is TGCGCCAGCAGCTTGGACGGTGGCAGGGGATTAATGGCTTTCTTT.